This T cell receptor (beta chain) was recovered during a study of blood T cell repertoires in COVID-19. Libraries were prepared by immunoSEQ multiplex PCR; TCRdb keeps only in-frame clonotypes and omits some of them. The sample holds 250,000 to 400,000 clones, roughly 88% seen once. Seattle researchers signed up patients amid active infection and tracked them longitudinally. This receptor was taken from a woman in her thirties with COVID-19, enrolled during active disease. Sequencing was performed on peripheral blood.

DNA of the CDR3: TGTGCCAGCAGTACAGGGAAATCCGGCAATCAGCCCCAGCATTTT. Encoded protein: CASSTGKSGNQPQHF. V gene TRBV6-2 or TRBV6-3 combines with J gene TRBJ1-5; a possible D gene is TRBD1 (6 bases). CDR3 length: 15 residues. The germline gives CDR1 MNHEY, CDR2 SVGEGT. The V end was cut by 5 bases, the J end by 2 bases, with 13 bases between.